This T cell receptor (beta chain) was obtained from a study of graft-versus-host responses after intestinal transplantation. For this clone: Its specificity is not known.

Produced via immunoSEQ multiplex PCR; TCRdb's table is partial and in-frame only. The sample lists about 110,000 clones; around 94% were seen once. CDR3 size: 17 residues. In germline, CDR1 is LNHDA, CDR2 SQIVND (reference sequence). V was pared by 3 bases and J by 3 bases, with 11 bases of the junction left unmatched. V and J are TRBV19 and TRBJ2-7; 10 bases map to TRBD2. The starting material was unstimulated CD8+ T cells sorted from spleen or lymph node cells, obtained before transplant. The receptor's source is a human donor who was the organ donor for an intestinal transplant. Here the CDR3 DNA reads TGTGCCAGTAGTATTACCCAGTCTAGCGGGAGTGACTACGAGCAGTACTTC. Encoded protein: CASSITQSSGSDYEQYF.